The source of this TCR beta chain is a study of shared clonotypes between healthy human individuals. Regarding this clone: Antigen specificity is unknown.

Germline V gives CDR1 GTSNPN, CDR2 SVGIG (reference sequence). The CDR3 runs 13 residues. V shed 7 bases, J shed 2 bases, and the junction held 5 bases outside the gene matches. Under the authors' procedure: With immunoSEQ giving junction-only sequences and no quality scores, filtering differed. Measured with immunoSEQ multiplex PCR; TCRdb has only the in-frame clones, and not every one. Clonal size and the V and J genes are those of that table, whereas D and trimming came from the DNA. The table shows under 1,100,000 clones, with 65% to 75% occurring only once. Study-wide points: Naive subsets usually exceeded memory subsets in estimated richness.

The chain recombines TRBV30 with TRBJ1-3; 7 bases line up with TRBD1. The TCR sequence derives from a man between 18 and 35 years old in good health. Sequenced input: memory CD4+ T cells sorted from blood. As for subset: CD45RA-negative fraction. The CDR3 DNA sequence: TGTGCCTCCTCGACAGGGACTGGAAACACCATATATTTT. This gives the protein CASSTGTGNTIYF.